These 11 T cell receptor beta chains were sequenced from one sample in a study of blood T cell repertoires in COVID-19 (dated by TCRdb to about 2020). Receptors were amplified or captured by the immunoSEQ multiplex PCR assay. Sourced from immuneACCESS, this table was stored by TCRdb with only in-frame sequences that have V and J called. A share of the clones is absent; for the studies checked, an unresolved V gene accounts for under half, and the remainder has no known explanation. For this sample the table gives about 380,000 clones, of which 85% were detected only once. The ten largest clones represent more than 3% of the sample. Input material: peripheral blood. The receptors were sampled from a woman aged 18-29 years with acute or convalescent COVID-19.

The chain recombines TRBV28 with TRBJ2-2, with D tentatively TRBD2 (5 bases). CDR3 size: 18 residues. V lost 6 bases and J lost 7, with 27 bases in between. Germline-derived CDR1 and CDR2 are MDHEN and SYDVKM. The CDR3 DNA is TGTGCCAGCAGGCCCCCACTAGGTTTTGTTGGTTTAGGCGGGGAGCTGTTTTTT. This translates into CASRPPLGFVGLGGELFF.

This chain uses TRBV12-3 or TRBV12-4 with TRBJ1-3, with 7 bases lining up with TRBD1. V lost 8 bases, J lost 8 bases, and 6 bases stayed unmatched. This CDR3 has 12 residues. The CDR3 DNA reads TGTGCCAGCGTCCGGAGGGGGCACACCATATATTTT. Its protein is CASVRRGHTIYF.

V and J are TRBV7-3 and TRBJ2-1, with a tentative D call TRBD2 (7 bases). V lost 5 bases, J lost 5 bases, and 16 bases lay in between. There are 15 residues in the CDR3. Germline CDR1 reads SGHTA; CDR2 reads FQGTGA. In DNA, the CDR3 is TGTGCCAGCAGCCTGGGGGCGGGGGCAGACAATGAGCAGTTCTTC. It specifies CASSLGAGADNEQFF.

This clone was found a few times. The J gene is TRBJ2-2, the V gene TRBV11-3; D perhaps matches TRBD2 (5 bases). The CDR3 has 13 residues. V gave up 3 bases and J gave up 6 bases, with 8 bases separating them. Germline V lookup: CDR1 SGHNT, CDR2 YENEEA. As DNA, the CDR3 is TGTGCCAGCAGCTTTCGGGGATCCGGGGAGCTGTTTTTT. Amino acid sequence: CASSFRGSGELFF.

The chain links TRBV7-9 to TRBJ2-1; possible D gene TRBD1, 6 bases. Germline lookup yields CDR1 SEHNR and CDR2 FQNEAQ (reference sequence). The CDR3 spans 15 residues. Trimming left V 0 bases short and J 9 bases short, with 15 bases between. CDR3 DNA: TGTGCCAGCAGCTTAGCCATACCAACAGGGAGTGAGCAGTTCTTC. Its protein product is CASSLAIPTGSEQFF.

V and J are TRBV29-1 and TRBJ2-1; 12 bases fit TRBD2. J was trimmed by 0 bases and V by 1 base; bases with no gene match: 7. This CDR3 comprises 18 residues. Germline loops: CDR1 SQVTM, CDR2 ANQGSEA. CDR3 DNA sequence: TGCAGCGTTGAAGGGTCGGCTAGCGGGAGGGGCTCCTACAATGAGCAGTTCTTC. It translates to CSVEGSASGRGSYNEQFF.

The rearrangement joins TRBV12-3 or TRBV12-4 to TRBJ1-1, with D unclear. The CDR3 extends over 13 amino acids. V was pared by 7 bases and J by 6 bases, with 15 bases between. DNA for the CDR3: TGTGCCAGCACCCTCGGAGGAAGCGCTGAAGCTTTCTTT. This encodes CASTLGGSAEAFF.

This chain links TRBV10-3 with TRBJ1-6; TRBD1 is a possible D gene (5 bases). Germline V lookup: CDR1 ENHRY, CDR2 SYGVKD. This CDR3 region has 15 residues. Trimming removed 6 bases from V and 8 bases from J, with 17 bases in between. The CDR3 coding sequence is TGTGCCATCAGCCCGGGGGACGCGGTTTATTCACCCCTCCACTTT. This encodes CAISPGDAVYSPLHF.

The J gene is TRBJ2-7, the V gene TRBV7-2; D remains unclear. Germline V gene data show CDR1 as SGHTA and CDR2 as FQGNSA. The V gene lost 3 bases and the J gene lost 6 bases, with 9 bases spanning the gap. This CDR3 is 12 amino acids long. CDR3 coding DNA: TGTGCCAGCAGCTTCTATACGGGCGAGCAGTACTTC. Translation: CASSFYTGEQYF. The full variable domain, in which reference TRBV7-2 and TRBJ2-7 provide the parts outside the CDR3, is GAGVSQSPSNKVTEKGKDVELRCDPISGHTALYWYRQSLGQGLEFLIYFQGNSAPDKSGLPSDRFSAERTGGSVSTLTIQRTQQEDSAVYLCASSFYTGEQYFGPGTRLTVT.

The V and J genes are TRBV24-1 and TRBJ1-2; TRBD1 matches 8 bases. The CDR3 is made up of 16 amino acids. V lost 3 bases, J lost 2 bases, and 7 bases stayed unmatched. Germline loops: CDR1 KGHDR, CDR2 SFDVKD. The DNA of the CDR3 is TGTGCCACCAGTGATCCCGCCCAGGGGGCGAACTATGGCTACACCTTC. This codes for CATSDPAQGANYGYTF.

The chain employs TRBV6-4 and TRBJ1-2; 9 positions match TRBD1. The germline V gene has CDR1 MRHNA and CDR2 SNTAGT. The J segment lost 8 bases and the V segment lost 1 base, leaving 5 bases of the junction unmatched. CDR3 length: 14 amino acids. In nucleotides, the CDR3 is TGTGCCAGCAGTGACTGGGGACAGGGCAGGGGCTACACCTTC. It yields the protein CASSDWGQGRGYTF.